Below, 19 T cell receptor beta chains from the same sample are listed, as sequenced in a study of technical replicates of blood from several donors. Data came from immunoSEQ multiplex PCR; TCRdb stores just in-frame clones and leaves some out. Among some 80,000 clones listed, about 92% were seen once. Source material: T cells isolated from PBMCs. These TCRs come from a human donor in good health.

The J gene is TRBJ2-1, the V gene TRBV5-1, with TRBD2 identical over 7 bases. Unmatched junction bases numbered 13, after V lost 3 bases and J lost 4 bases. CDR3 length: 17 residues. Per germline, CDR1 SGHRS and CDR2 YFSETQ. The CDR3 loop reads CASSSIWVAGVYNEQFF. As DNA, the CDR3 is TGCGCCAGCAGCTCCATTTGGGTGGCGGGAGTGTACAATGAGCAGTTCTTC.

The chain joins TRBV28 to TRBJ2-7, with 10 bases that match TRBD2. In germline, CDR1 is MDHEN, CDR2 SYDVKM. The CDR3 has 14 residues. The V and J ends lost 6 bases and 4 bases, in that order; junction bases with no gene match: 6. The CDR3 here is CASRGAGGPYEQYF. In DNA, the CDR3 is TGTGCCAGCAGAGGAGCGGGAGGGCCATACGAGCAGTACTTC.

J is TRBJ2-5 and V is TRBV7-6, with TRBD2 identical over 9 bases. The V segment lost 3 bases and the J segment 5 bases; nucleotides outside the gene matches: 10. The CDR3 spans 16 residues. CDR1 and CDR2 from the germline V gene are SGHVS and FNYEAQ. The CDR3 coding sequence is TGTGCCAGCAGCTTGCCAGCACTAGCGGGCTGGGAGACCCAGTACTTC. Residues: CASSLPALAGWETQYF.

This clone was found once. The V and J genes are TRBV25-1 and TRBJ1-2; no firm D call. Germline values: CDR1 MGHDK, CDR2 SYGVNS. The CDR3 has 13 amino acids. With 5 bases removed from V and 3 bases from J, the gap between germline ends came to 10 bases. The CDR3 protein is CASSLEWDYGYTF. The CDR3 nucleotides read TGTGCCAGCAGTTTGGAGTGGGACTATGGCTACACCTTC.

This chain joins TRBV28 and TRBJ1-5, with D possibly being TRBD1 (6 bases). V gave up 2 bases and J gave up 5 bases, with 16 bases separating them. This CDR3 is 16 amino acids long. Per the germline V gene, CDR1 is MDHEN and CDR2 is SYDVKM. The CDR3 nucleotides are TGTGCCAGCAGTTTAAATATGGCAGGGGCGTATCAGCCCCAGCATTTT. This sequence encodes CASSLNMAGAYQPQHF.

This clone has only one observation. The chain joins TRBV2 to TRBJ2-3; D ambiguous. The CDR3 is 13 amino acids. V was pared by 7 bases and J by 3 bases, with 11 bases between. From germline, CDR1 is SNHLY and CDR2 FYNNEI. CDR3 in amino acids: CASTEWSTDTQYF. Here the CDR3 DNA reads TGTGCCAGCACAGAATGGTCTACAGATACGCAGTATTTT. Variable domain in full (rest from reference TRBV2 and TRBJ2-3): EPEVTQTPSHQVTQMGQEVILRCVPISNHLYFYWYRQILGQKVEFLVSFYNNEISEKSEIFDDQFSVERPDGSNFTLKIRSTKLEDSAMYFCASTEWSTDTQYFGPGTRLTVL.

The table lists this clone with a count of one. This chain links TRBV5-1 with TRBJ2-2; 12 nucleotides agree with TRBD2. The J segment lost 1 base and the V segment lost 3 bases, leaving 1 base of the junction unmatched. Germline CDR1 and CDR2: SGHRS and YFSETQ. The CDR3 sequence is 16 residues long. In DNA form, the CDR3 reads TGCGCCAGCAGCTCGGGACTAGCGGGGAACACCGGGGAGCTGTTTTTT. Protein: CASSSGLAGNTGELFF.

CDR3 amino acids: CASSPPDRENTEAFF. The CDR3 region has the DNA TGTGCCAGCTCACCTCCGGACAGAGAGAACACTGAAGCTTTCTTT. The chain uses TRBV18 and TRBJ1-1, with TRBD1 as a possible D gene (6 bases). Trimming removed 3 bases from V and 1 base from J, with 12 bases in between. This CDR3 comprises 15 residues. Germline CDR1 and CDR2: KGHSH and LQKENI.

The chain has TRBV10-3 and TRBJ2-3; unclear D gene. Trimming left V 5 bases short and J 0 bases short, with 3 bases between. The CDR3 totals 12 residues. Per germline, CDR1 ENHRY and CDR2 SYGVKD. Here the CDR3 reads CAISPSTDTQYF. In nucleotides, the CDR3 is TGTGCCATCAGTCCTAGCACAGATACGCAGTATTTT.

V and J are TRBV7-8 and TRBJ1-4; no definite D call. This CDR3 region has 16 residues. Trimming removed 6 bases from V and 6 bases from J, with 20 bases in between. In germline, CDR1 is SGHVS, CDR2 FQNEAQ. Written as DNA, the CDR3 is TGTGCCAGCAGTACGGGTCGACTGGTTGGTTATGAAAAACTGTTTTTT. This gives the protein CASSTGRLVGYEKLFF. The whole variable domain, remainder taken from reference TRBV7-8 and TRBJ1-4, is GAGVSQSPRYKVAKRGQDVALRCDPISGHVSLFWYQQALGQGPEFLTYFQNEAQLDKSGLPSDRFFAERPEGSVSTLKIQRTQQEDSAVYLCASSTGRLVGYEKLFFGSGTQLSVL.

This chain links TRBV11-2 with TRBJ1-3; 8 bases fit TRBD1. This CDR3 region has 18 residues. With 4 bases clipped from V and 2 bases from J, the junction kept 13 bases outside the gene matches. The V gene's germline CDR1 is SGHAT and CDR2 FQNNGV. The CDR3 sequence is CASSWGRSGTGAGNTIYF. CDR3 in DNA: TGTGCCAGCAGCTGGGGAAGAAGCGGGACAGGCGCTGGAAACACCATATATTTT.

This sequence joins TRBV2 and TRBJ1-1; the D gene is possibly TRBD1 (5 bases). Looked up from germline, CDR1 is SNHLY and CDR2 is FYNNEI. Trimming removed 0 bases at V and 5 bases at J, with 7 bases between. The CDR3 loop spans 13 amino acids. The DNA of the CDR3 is TGTGCCAGCAGTGAAGCGGGGCGTACTGAAGCTTTCTTT. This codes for CASSEAGRTEAFF.

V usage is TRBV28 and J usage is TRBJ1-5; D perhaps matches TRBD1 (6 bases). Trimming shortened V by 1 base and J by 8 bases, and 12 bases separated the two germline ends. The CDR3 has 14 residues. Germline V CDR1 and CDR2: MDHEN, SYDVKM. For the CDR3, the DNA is TGTGCCAGCAGTTTATTCGGGGGGCTCGAGCCCCAGCATTTT. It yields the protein CASSLFGGLEPQHF.

CDR3 sequence: CASSPGAGLAGHNEQFF. CDR3 nucleotides: TGTGCCAGCAGCCCGGGGGCGGGTCTAGCGGGCCACAATGAGCAGTTCTTC. This chain connects TRBV5-6 to TRBJ2-1; 8 nucleotides agree with TRBD2. The CDR3 runs 17 residues. Trimming cost V 4 bases and J 5 bases; bases outside gene matches: 14. Per germline, CDR1 SGHDT and CDR2 YYEEEE.

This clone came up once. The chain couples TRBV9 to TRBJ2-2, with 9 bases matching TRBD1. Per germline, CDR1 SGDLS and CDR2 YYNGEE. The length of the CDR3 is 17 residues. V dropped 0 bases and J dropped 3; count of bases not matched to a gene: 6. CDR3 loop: CASSVVGTGIHTGELFF. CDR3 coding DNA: TGTGCCAGCAGCGTAGTCGGGACAGGGATTCACACCGGGGAGCTGTTTTTT. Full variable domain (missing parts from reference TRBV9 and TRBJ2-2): DSGVTQTPKHLITATGQRVTLRCSPRSGDLSVYWYQQSLDQGLQFLIQYYNGEERAKGNILERFSAQQFPDLHSELNLSSLELGDSALYFCASSVVGTGIHTGELFFGEGSRLTVL.

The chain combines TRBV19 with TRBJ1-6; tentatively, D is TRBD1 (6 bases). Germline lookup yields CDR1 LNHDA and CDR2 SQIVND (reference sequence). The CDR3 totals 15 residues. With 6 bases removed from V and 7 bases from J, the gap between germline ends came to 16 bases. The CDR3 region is CASSLDLGANSPLHF. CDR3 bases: TGTGCCAGTAGCTTAGACTTGGGGGCGAATTCACCCCTCCACTTT.

The CDR3 DNA reads as TGTGCCAGCAGCCTAGGGACAGGGGGCTACGAGCAGTACTTC. Translation gives CASSLGTGGYEQYF. The chain joins TRBV5-4 to TRBJ2-7; 11 bases line up with TRBD1. CDR3 length: 14 amino acids. With V trimmed by 4 bases and J by 3 bases, 3 bases remained unmatched. Germline assignment: CDR1 SGHNT and CDR2 YYREEE (reference sequence).

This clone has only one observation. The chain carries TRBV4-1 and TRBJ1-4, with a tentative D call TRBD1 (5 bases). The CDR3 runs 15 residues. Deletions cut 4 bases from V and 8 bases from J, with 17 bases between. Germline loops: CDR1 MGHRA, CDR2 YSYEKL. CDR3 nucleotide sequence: TGCGCCAGCAGCCGCCACGAGTCTAGGGGCGAAAAACTGTTTTTT. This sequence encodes CASSRHESRGEKLFF.

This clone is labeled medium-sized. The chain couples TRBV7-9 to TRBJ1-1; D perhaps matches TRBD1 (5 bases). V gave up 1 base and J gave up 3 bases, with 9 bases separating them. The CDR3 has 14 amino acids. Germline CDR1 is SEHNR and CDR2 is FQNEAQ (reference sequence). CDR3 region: CASSLEARDTEAFF. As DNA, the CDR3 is TGTGCCAGCAGCTTAGAAGCCAGGGACACTGAAGCTTTCTTT. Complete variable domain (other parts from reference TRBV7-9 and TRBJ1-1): DTGVSQNPRHKITKRGQNVTFRCDPISEHNRLYWYRQTLGQGPEFLTYFQNEAQLEKSRLLSDRFSAERPKGSFSTLEIQRTEQGDSAMYLCASSLEARDTEAFFGQGTRLTVV.